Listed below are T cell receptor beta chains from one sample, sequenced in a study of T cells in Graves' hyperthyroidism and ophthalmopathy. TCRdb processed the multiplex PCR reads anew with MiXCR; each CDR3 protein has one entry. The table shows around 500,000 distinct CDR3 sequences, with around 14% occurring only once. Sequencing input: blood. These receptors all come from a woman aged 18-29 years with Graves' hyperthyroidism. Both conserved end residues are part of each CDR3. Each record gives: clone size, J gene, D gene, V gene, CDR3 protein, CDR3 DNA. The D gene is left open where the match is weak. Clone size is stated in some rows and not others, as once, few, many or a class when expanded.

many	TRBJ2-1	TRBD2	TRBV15	CATREGTGGIYNEQFF	TGTGCCACCCGCGAGGGGACGGGAGGGATTTACAATGAGCAGTTCTTC
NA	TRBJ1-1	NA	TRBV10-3	CAISDSDTEAFF	TGTGCCATCAGTGACTCGGACACTGAAGCTTTCTTT
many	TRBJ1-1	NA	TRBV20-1	CSARDSRRTEAFF	TGCAGTGCTAGAGATTCCCGGCGAACTGAAGCTTTCTTT
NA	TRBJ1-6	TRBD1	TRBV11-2	CASSMVPRQGYNSPLHF	TGTGCCAGTAGTATGGTCCCCCGACAGGGATATAATTCACCCCTCCACTTT
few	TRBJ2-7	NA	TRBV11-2	CASSLEIRSEWQYF	TGTGCCAGCAGCTTAGAAATTCGAAGCGAATGGCAGTACTTC
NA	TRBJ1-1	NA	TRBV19	CASSLSRVWDTEAFF	TGTGCCAGTAGTTTGTCCAGGGTTTGGGACACTGAAGCTTTCTTT
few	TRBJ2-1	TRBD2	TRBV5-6	CASSFLTSGGNEQFF	TGTGCCAGCAGCTTTCTCACTAGCGGGGGCAATGAGCAGTTCTTC
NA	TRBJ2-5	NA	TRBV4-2	CASSQEDGLGGETQYF	TGTGCCAGCAGCCAAGAGGATGGGCTAGGAGGAGAGACCCAGTACTTC
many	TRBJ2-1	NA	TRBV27	CASRKDSRTFF	TGTGCCAGCAGAAAGGACAGTAGGACGTTCTTC
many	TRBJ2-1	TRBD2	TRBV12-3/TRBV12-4	CASTLGGNEQFF	TGTGCCAGCACCTTGGGGGGGAATGAGCAGTTCTTC
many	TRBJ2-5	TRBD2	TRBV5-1	CASSLGTSGSVETQYF	TGCGCCAGCAGCTTAGGGACTAGCGGGAGCGTGGAGACCCAGTACTTC
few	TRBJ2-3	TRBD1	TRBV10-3	CAISETPGQVLDTQYF	TGTGCCATCAGTGAAACTCCGGGACAGGTTCTGGATACGCAGTATTTT
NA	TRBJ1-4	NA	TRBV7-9	CASRPATNEKLFF	TGTGCCAGCAGACCTGCAACTAATGAAAAACTGTTTTTT
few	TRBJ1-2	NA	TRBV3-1	CASSQIRGPYGYTF	TGTGCCAGCAGCCAAATTCGGGGGCCCTATGGCTACACCTTC
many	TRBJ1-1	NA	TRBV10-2	CASTERGTEAFF	TGCGCCAGCACCGAGAGGGGGACTGAAGCTTTCTTT
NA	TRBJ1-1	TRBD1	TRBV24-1	CATRRTGEGTEAFF	TGTGCCACCCGTAGGACAGGAGAAGGTACTGAAGCTTTCTTT
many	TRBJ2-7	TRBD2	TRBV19	CASSIVWSGRAATYEQYF	TGTGCCAGTAGTATAGTCTGGAGCGGGAGGGCAGCCACCTACGAGCAGTACTTC
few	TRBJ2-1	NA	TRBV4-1	CASSPGATVHQETQFF	TGCGCCAGCAGCCCTGGAGCGACGGTTCACCAAGAGACCCAGTTCTTC
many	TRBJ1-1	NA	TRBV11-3	CASSAYGGATLAEAFF	TGTGCCAGCAGCGCGTATGGCGGCGCGACCCTTGCTGAAGCTTTCTTT
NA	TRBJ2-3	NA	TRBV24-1	CATSDALGTDTQYF	TGTGCCACCAGTGATGCCCTAGGCACAGATACGCAGTATTTT
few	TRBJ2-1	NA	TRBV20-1	CSAREPKRDEQFF	TGCAGTGCTAGGGAGCCGAAGAGGGATGAGCAGTTCTTC
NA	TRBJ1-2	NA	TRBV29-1	CSVETGPGSPYGYTF	TGCAGCGTTGAAACGGGCCCAGGGAGCCCCTATGGCTACACCTTC
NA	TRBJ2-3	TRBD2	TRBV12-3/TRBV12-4	CASSLTSGGDADTQYF	TGTGCCAGCAGTCTTACTAGCGGGGGGGACGCAGATACGCAGTATTTT
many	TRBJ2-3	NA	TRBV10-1	CASSDRDPTDTQYF	TGCGCCAGCAGTGATAGGGATCCCACAGATACGCAGTATTTT
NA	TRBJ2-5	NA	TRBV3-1	CASSRLVDQETQYF	TGTGCCAGCAGCCGATTAGTGGACCAAGAGACCCAGTACTTC
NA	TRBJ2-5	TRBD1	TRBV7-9	CASSPKGGQGAGWKETQYF	TGTGCCAGCAGCCCGAAGGGCGGGCAGGGGGCTGGATGGAAGGAGACCCAGTACTTC
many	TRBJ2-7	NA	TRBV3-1	CASSHSSAGQSYEQYF	TGTGCCAGCAGCCATAGCTCCGCGGGACAATCCTACGAGCAGTACTTC
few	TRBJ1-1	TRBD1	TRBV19	CASSITGGSEAFF	TGTGCCAGTAGTATTACAGGGGGTTCTGAAGCTTTCTTT
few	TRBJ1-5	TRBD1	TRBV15	CATSRDGQGIIQPQHF	TGTGCCACCAGCAGAGATGGACAGGGTATAATTCAGCCCCAGCATTTT
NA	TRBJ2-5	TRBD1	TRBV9	CASSGGSGTGGETQYF	TGTGCCAGCAGCGGTGGATCCGGGACAGGGGGAGAGACCCAGTACTTC
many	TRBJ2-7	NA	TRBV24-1	CATSTATYEQYF	TGTGCCACCAGTACAGCCACCTACGAGCAGTACTTC
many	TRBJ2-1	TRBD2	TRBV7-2	CASRASGSRYNEQFF	TGTGCCAGCAGGGCTAGCGGGAGCCGCTACAATGAGCAGTTCTTC
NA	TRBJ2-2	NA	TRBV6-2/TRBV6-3	CASQASSTGELFF	TGTGCCAGCCAGGCTAGCAGCACCGGGGAGCTGTTTTTT
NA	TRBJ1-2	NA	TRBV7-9	CASSARQEAKGNYGYTF	TGTGCCAGCAGCGCCAGACAGGAGGCGAAAGGAAACTATGGCTACACCTTC
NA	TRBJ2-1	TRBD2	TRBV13	CASSLVDDRGGGSGRFEQFF	TGTGCCAGCAGCTTAGTAGATGACAGGGGAGGAGGTAGCGGGAGGTTTGAGCAGTTCTTC
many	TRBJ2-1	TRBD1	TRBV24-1	CATSDLDRDNEQFF	TGTGCCACCAGTGATTTAGACAGGGACAATGAGCAGTTCTTC
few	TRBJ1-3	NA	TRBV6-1	CASSHKQGRGNTIYF	TGTGCCAGCAGTCATAAACAGGGACGGGGAAACACCATATATTTT
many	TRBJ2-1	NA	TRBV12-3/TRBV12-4	CASSLQVSYNEQFF	TGTGCCAGCAGTTTACAGGTCTCCTACAATGAGCAGTTCTTC
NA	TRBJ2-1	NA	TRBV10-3	CAISDDLGGNPYNEQFF	TGTGCCATCAGTGATGATCTTGGCGGGAACCCCTACAATGAGCAGTTCTTC